The 28 T cell receptor beta chains presented below share a single source sample, sequenced in a study of blood T cell repertoires in COVID-19. Sequencing was performed with immunoSEQ multiplex PCR; in TCRdb, only in-frame clones are kept and a portion is missing. The table lists around 190,000 clones, 80% to 90% of them singletons. The sequencing input was peripheral blood. All receptors come from a man aged 45 to 65 with active or convalescent COVID-19.

This clone has only one observation. J is TRBJ2-6 and V is TRBV3-1 (or the pseudogene TRBV3-2); D not certain. CDR3 length equals 17 residues. The germline CDR1 and CDR2 sequences are LGHDT and YNNKEL (reference sequence). Trimming took 8 bases from V and 1 from J, leaving 18 bases between them. This CDR3 reads CASSGLSPRSGANVLTF. CDR3 nucleotides: TGTGCCAGCTCTGGCCTGTCCCCCCGATCTGGGGCCAACGTCCTGACTTTC.

The chain recombines TRBV5-5 with TRBJ2-1; no reliable D call. Germline CDR1 SGHKS, CDR2 YYEKEE (reference sequence). The CDR3 has 13 residues. V dropped 0 bases and J dropped 4 bases, with 5 bases sitting between them. The CDR3 DNA reads as TGTGCCAGCAGCTTGGGCGGTTACAATGAGCAGTTCTTC. Protein: CASSLGGYNEQFF. Together with reference TRBV5-5 and TRBJ2-1, the CDR3 gives the full variable domain: DAGVTQSPTHLIKTRGQQVTLRCSPISGHKSVSWYQQVLGQGPQFIFQYYEKEERGRGNFPDRFSARQFPNYSSELNVNALLLGDSALYLCASSLGGYNEQFFGPGTRLTVL.

This chain joins TRBV7-9 and TRBJ1-2, with D maybe TRBD1 (6 bases). V lost 1 base and J 6 bases, leaving 12 bases between the germline ends. Germline V gives CDR1 SEHNR, CDR2 FQNEAQ (reference sequence). The CDR3 sequence is 14 residues long. CDR3 residues: CASSLDSRGDGYTF. CDR3 coding DNA: TGTGCCAGCAGCTTAGATTCCAGGGGCGATGGCTACACCTTC.

In this sample, this clone turned up once. This sequence joins TRBV4-2 and TRBJ1-6; 7 nucleotides match TRBD1. Germline CDR1 reads LGHNA; CDR2 reads YNFKEQ. V trimming: 0 bases; J trimming: 10 bases; junction bases outside the gene matches: 6. CDR3 size: 15 residues. This CDR3 is CASSQEGQGGSPLHF. The CDR3 DNA is TGTGCCAGCAGCCAAGAGGGGCAGGGGGGATCACCCCTCCACTTT.

In this sample, this clone turned up a few times. The CDR3 coding sequence is TGTGCCAGCAGTTCTGGCCCAGAACATGGCTACACCTTC. It is translated as CASSSGPEHGYTF. The chain employs TRBV6-5 and TRBJ1-2; no firm D call. Per the germline V gene, CDR1 is MNHEY and CDR2 is SVGAGI. V lost 4 bases, J lost 6 bases, and 12 bases lay in between. The CDR3 consists of 13 residues.

The chain joins TRBV18 to TRBJ1-3; D call uncertain. Germline CDR1 and CDR2: KGHSH and LQKENI. V lost 0 bases to trimming and J lost 5 bases, with 8 bases between them. The CDR3 is made up of 14 amino acids. The CDR3, as DNA: TGTGCCAGCTCACCACCCCAGGTCAGAAACACCATATATTTT. Protein: CASSPPQVRNTIYF.

This clone was picked up a small number of times. This chain joins TRBV2 and TRBJ2-7, with 15 bases lining up with TRBD2. Germline values: CDR1 SNHLY, CDR2 FYNNEI. Trimming cost V 3 bases and J 3 bases; bases outside gene matches: 3. The CDR3 consists of 16 residues. This chain's CDR3 is CASSEGLAGGSYEQYF. DNA for the CDR3: TGTGCCAGCAGTGAGGGACTAGCGGGAGGCAGCTACGAGCAGTACTTC. The whole variable domain, remainder taken from reference TRBV2 and TRBJ2-7, is EPEVTQTPSHQVTQMGQEVILRCVPISNHLYFYWYRQILGQKVEFLVSFYNNEISEKSEIFDDQFSVERPDGSNFTLKIRSTKLEDSAMYFCASSEGLAGGSYEQYFGPGTRLTVT.

The chain uses TRBV6-5 and TRBJ1-2, with no clear D. The CDR3 has 12 amino acids. Germline V gene data show CDR1 as MNHEY and CDR2 as SVGAGI. The V gene lost 6 bases and the J gene lost 8 bases, with 13 bases spanning the gap. The CDR3: CASSPQALGYTF. The CDR3, as DNA: TGTGCCAGCAGCCCCCAGGCCCTAGGCTACACCTTC.

This chain connects TRBV4-3 to TRBJ1-1, with D perhaps matching TRBD1 (5 bases). The CDR3 length is 14 residues. Trimming took 2 bases from V and 0 from J, leaving 7 bases between them. Germline V gives CDR1 LGHNA, CDR2 YSLEER. CDR3 region: CASSQQGMNTEAFF. CDR3 DNA: TGCGCCAGCAGCCAACAGGGAATGAACACTGAAGCTTTCTTT.

The chain combines TRBV6-2 or TRBV6-3 with TRBJ1-5; 11 nucleotides line up with TRBD1. Germline V gene sequence: CDR1 MNHEY, CDR2 SVGEGT. J lost 1 base, V lost 2 bases, and 4 bases had no gene match. The length of the CDR3 is 17 residues. The CDR3 loop reads CASSYRDRGASNQPQHF. CDR3 bases: TGTGCCAGCAGTTACCGGGACAGGGGGGCGAGCAATCAGCCCCAGCATTTT.

V usage is TRBV28 and J usage is TRBJ1-2; a possible D gene is TRBD1 (6 bases). Germline V gives CDR1 MDHEN, CDR2 SYDVKM. V lost 4 bases and J 0 bases, leaving 12 bases between the germline ends. The CDR3 extends over 15 amino acids. The CDR3 nucleotides read TGTGCCAGCAGTTCTAGGACAGCAGCTAACTATGGCTACACCTTC. Translated, it gives CASSSRTAANYGYTF.

The chain joins TRBV5-5 to TRBJ1-2; 11 bases map to TRBD1. Germline loops: CDR1 SGHKS, CDR2 YYEKEE (reference sequence). Unmatched junction bases numbered 8, after V lost 4 bases and J lost 3 bases. The CDR3 extends over 16 amino acids. The CDR3, as DNA: TGTGCCAGCAGCACATCCGGGACAGGGGGGGACTATGGCTACACCTTC. Translated, it gives CASSTSGTGGDYGYTF.

The rearrangement links TRBV19 to TRBJ1-5; D not certain. The CDR3 is 16 amino acids. Trimming took off 6 bases at V and 0 bases at J, with 15 bases between the two ends. Germline V CDR1 and CDR2: LNHDA, SQIVND (reference sequence). CDR3: CASRGRSYTSNQPQHF. The CDR3 DNA sequence: TGTGCCAGTAGGGGCAGGTCTTATACTAGCAATCAGCCCCAGCATTTT.

The chain is built from TRBV6-6 and TRBJ2-5; D might be TRBD1 (5 bases). The CDR3 runs to 15 residues. With 2 bases removed from V and 1 base from J, the gap between germline ends came to 11 bases. Germline V gene lookup returns CDR1 MNHNY and CDR2 SVGAGI (reference sequence). CDR3 DNA: TGTGCCAGCAGTTACGAATCACAGGCCCAAGAGACCCAGTACTTC. The encoded protein is CASSYESQAQETQYF.

The gene calls are TRBV6-5 and TRBJ1-1; D uncertain. The germline V gene has CDR1 MNHEY and CDR2 SVGAGI. The CDR3 consists of 13 residues. In DNA, the CDR3 is TGTGCAGTCCAGATCAGGTTGAACACTGAAGCTTTCTTT. Translated: CAVQIRLNTEAFF.

The chain links TRBV15 to TRBJ1-2; D perhaps matches TRBD1 (5 bases). There are 13 residues in the CDR3. Trimming shortened V by 3 bases and J by 6 bases, and 11 bases separated the two germline ends. Germline lookup yields CDR1 LNHNV and CDR2 YYDKDF (reference sequence). The CDR3 DNA follows: TGTGCCACCAGCAGGGGGGGGGAAGATGGCTACACCTTC. Its protein is CATSRGGEDGYTF. Looking up the rest from reference TRBV15 and TRBJ1-2 gives the full variable domain: DAMVIQNPRYQVTQFGKPVTLSCSQTLNHNVMYWYQQKSSQAPKLLFHYYDKDFNNEADTPDNFQSRRPNTSFCFLDIRSPGLGDTAMYLCATSRGGEDGYTFGSGTRLTVV.

The chain is built from TRBV9 and TRBJ2-7; 10 positions match TRBD2. Germline V gene lookup returns CDR1 SGDLS and CDR2 YYNGEE. The ends lost 0 bases at V and 6 bases at J; junction bases unmatched: 12. The length of the CDR3 is 17 residues. CDR3 sequence reads: CASSVDPPGGLATEQYF. The CDR3 DNA follows: TGTGCCAGCAGCGTAGATCCCCCCGGGGGACTAGCGACCGAGCAGTACTTC.

The rearrangement joins TRBV6-6 to TRBJ1-4, with 7 bases lining up with TRBD1. The CDR3 runs to 14 residues. V lost 7 bases to trimming and J lost 7 bases; unmatched junction nucleotides: 9. Germline CDR1 and CDR2: MNHNY and SVGAGI (reference sequence). The CDR3 is CASTQDRFGEKLFF. CDR3 DNA: TGTGCCAGCACCCAGGACAGGTTTGGTGAAAAACTGTTTTTT.

The chain carries TRBV3-1 (or the pseudogene TRBV3-2) and TRBJ1-4; D is possibly TRBD1 (5 bases). The CDR3 extends over 13 amino acids. The V gene's germline CDR1 is LGHDT and CDR2 YNNKEL (reference sequence). The germline V and J ends were trimmed by 4 bases and 6 bases, with 9 bases remaining between them. The CDR3 region has the DNA TGTGCCAGCAGCCCTACCAGGGATGAAAAACTGTTTTTT. Residues: CASSPTRDEKLFF.

The V call is TRBV4-1, the J call TRBJ2-7, with D possibly matching TRBD2 (5 bases). The germline V gene has CDR1 MGHRA and CDR2 YSYEKL. The CDR3 is made up of 16 amino acids. Between the trimmed V and J ends, which lost 0 bases and 2 bases, there was a span of 14 bases. The CDR3 nucleotides read TGCGCCAGCAGCCAAGAGGTATCGGACGGGGCCTACGAGCAGTACTTC. Encoded protein: CASSQEVSDGAYEQYF.

This clone was picked up one time. V and J are TRBV30 and TRBJ2-4; D remains unclear. Germline V gene lookup returns CDR1 GTSNPN and CDR2 SVGIG (reference sequence). Trimming stripped 7 bases from V and 6 bases from J, with 13 bases between. The CDR3 totals 12 residues. CDR3 loop: CALSADGNIQYF. The CDR3 DNA sequence: TGTGCCTTATCGGCGGATGGAAACATTCAGTACTTC.

This clone was detected only once. V is TRBV6-5 and J is TRBJ1-2; D may be TRBD1 (5 bases). CDR1 and CDR2 (germline): MNHEY, SVGAGI. The CDR3 covers 15 residues. V was clipped by 0 bases and J by 4 bases, with 12 bases between them. CDR3 DNA sequence: TGTGCCAGCAGTTACTCAAGGGGCGGACCCTATGGCTACACCTTC. Its protein is CASSYSRGGPYGYTF.

This chain uses TRBV11-2 with TRBJ2-1, with TRBD1 matching 7 bases. This CDR3 contains 16 residues. The germline V gene encodes CDR1 SGHAT and CDR2 FQNNGV. V lost 6 bases to trimming and J lost 0 bases; unmatched junction nucleotides: 8. The DNA of the CDR3 is TGTGCCAGCAGACAGCCCGGGACAGACTCCTACAATGAGCAGTTCTTC. This sequence encodes CASRQPGTDSYNEQFF.

The V and J genes are TRBV6-5 and TRBJ2-7, with TRBD1 identical over 11 bases. From germline, CDR1 is MNHEY and CDR2 SVGAGI. This CDR3 is 16 amino acids long. V dropped 2 bases and J dropped 3; count of bases not matched to a gene: 6. CDR3 nucleotide sequence: TGTGCCAGCAGTTACCCCCTTGGGACAGGGGGCTACGAGCAGTACTTC. Its protein product is CASSYPLGTGGYEQYF.

This clone appeared a single time. The chain combines TRBV24-1 with TRBJ2-1, with 8 positions matching TRBD2. The CDR3 consists of 14 residues. V shed 1 base, J shed 8 bases, and the junction held 3 bases outside the gene matches. Germline V gives CDR1 KGHDR, CDR2 SFDVKD. CDR3 in amino acids: CATSDFGGADEQFF. For the CDR3, the DNA is TGTGCCACCAGTGATTTCGGGGGGGCTGATGAGCAGTTCTTC.

The rearrangement links TRBV7-2 to TRBJ1-5; D is unclear. CDR3 length: 13 residues. The germline V gene encodes CDR1 SGHTA and CDR2 FQGNSA. Trimming took 2 bases from V and 10 from J, leaving 12 bases between them. As DNA, the CDR3 is TGTGCCAGCAGCTTACACTCTTTCCACCCCCAGCATTTT. This encodes CASSLHSFHPQHF.

This chain joins TRBV11-3 and TRBJ1-1; D is ambiguous. Looked up from germline, CDR1 is SGHNT and CDR2 is YENEEA. The V end lost 1 base, the J end lost 4 bases, and 13 bases lay between the germline ends. The CDR3 sequence is 15 residues long. The CDR3 protein is CASSLGAARSTEAFF. In nucleotides, the CDR3 is TGTGCCAGCAGCTTAGGGGCCGCGCGTAGCACTGAAGCTTTCTTT. The whole variable domain, filled in from reference TRBV11-3 and TRBJ1-1, reads EAGVVQSPRYKIIEKKQPVAFWCNPISGHNTLYWYLQNLGQGPELLIRYENEEAVDDSQLPKDRFSAERLKGVDSTLKIQPAELGDSAVYLCASSLGAARSTEAFFGQGTRLTVV.

This chain joins TRBV10-2 and TRBJ2-7; no firm D call. From germline, CDR1 is WSHSY and CDR2 SAAADI. Trimming took 5 bases from V and 3 from J, leaving 14 bases between them. This CDR3 is 14 amino acids long. DNA of the CDR3: TGCGCCAGCAGTCGGCGGTCGGGTAGCTACGAGCAGTACTTC. This encodes CASSRRSGSYEQYF.